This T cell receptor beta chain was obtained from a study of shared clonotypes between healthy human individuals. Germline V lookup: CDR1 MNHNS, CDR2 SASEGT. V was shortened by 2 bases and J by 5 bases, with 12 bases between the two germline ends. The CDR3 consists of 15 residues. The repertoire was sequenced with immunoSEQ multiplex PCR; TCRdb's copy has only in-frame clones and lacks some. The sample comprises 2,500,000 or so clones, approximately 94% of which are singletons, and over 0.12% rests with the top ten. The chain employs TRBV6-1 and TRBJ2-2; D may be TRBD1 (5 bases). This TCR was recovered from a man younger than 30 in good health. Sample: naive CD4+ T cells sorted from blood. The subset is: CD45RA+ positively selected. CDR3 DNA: TGTGCCAGCAGTGAACTCCCCAAGGGGACCGGGGAGCTGTTTTTT. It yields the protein CASSELPKGTGELFF.